This TCR beta chain stems from a study of identical twins. Whole-study findings and limits: Within twin pairs, the out-of-frame alpha sequences they shared showed excess low generation probability.

Notes on this clonotype: Its antigen is not known.

Template switching added a universal primer binding site, and final cDNA carried unique molecular identifiers. TCRdb re-called the 5' RACE reads through MiXCR, storing one row per CDR3 protein. The sample holds around 290,000 distinct CDR3 sequences, roughly 9% seen once. The CDR3 loop spans 14 amino acids. This sample was also put to use in a study of yellow fever vaccine responses in identical twins.

The source is a woman between 18 and 29 years old in good health. The chain is built from TRBV21-1 and TRBJ1-5; the table's D gene call, TRBD1, was not cross checked with the DNA. TRBV21-1 represents a pseudogene. The material sequenced was CD8+ T cells sorted from blood. The DNA of the CDR3 is TGTGCCAGCGGGGGGACAGGGGGAGCTCAGCCCCAGCATTTT. Protein: CASGGTGGAQPQHF.